This T cell receptor (beta chain) stems from a study of blood T cell repertoires in COVID-19. Overall study context: Sites across the United States, Italy and Spain contributed samples from acute and convalescent COVID-19. The analysed material was cDNA or gDNA that came from T cells, B-cell-depleted T cells, or PBMCs.

In the authors' methods: Amplification from reference gene primers served as the basis for estimated nucleated cell counts. Profiled with immunoSEQ multiplex PCR; TCRdb holds only in-frame clones, not every one. Clone size and V and J calls were adopted from that table, with D and trimming inferred from the DNA. The sample lists under 250,000 clones; 70% to 90% were seen once. Patients from Seattle were sampled longitudinally, starting during active infection. The sequencing input was peripheral blood. The clonotype was recovered from a woman aged 70-85 years with COVID-19, enrolled during active disease.

CDR3 nucleotide sequence: TGTGCCAGCAGCGATCAAACTAGCGGGAGATACGAGCAGTACTTC. It codes for CASSDQTSGRYEQYF. The rearrangement joins TRBV13 to TRBJ2-7; 11 bases align to TRBD2. V lost 5 bases, J lost 4 bases, and 7 bases stayed unmatched. The CDR3 is made up of 15 amino acids. The V gene's germline CDR1 is PRHDT and CDR2 FYEKMQ (reference sequence). The whole variable domain, filled in from reference TRBV13 and TRBJ2-7, reads AAGVIQSPRHLIKEKRETATLKCYPIPRHDTVYWYQQGPGQDPQFLISFYEKMQSDKGSIPDRFSAQQFSDYHSELNMSSLELGDSALYFCASSDQTSGRYEQYFGPGTRLTVT.